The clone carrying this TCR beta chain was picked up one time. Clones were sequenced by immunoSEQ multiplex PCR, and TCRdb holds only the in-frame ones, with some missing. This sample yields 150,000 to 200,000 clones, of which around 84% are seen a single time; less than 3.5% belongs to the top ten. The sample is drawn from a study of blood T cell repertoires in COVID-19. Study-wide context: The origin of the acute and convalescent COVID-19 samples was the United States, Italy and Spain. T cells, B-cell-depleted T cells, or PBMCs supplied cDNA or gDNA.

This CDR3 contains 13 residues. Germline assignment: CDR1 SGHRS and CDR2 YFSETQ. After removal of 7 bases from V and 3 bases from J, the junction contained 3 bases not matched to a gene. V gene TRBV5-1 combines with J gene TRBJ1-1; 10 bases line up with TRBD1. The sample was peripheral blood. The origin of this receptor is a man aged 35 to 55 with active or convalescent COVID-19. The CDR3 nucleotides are TGCGCCAGCCAGACAGGGGGCTACACTGAAGCTTTCTTT. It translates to CASQTGGYTEAFF.